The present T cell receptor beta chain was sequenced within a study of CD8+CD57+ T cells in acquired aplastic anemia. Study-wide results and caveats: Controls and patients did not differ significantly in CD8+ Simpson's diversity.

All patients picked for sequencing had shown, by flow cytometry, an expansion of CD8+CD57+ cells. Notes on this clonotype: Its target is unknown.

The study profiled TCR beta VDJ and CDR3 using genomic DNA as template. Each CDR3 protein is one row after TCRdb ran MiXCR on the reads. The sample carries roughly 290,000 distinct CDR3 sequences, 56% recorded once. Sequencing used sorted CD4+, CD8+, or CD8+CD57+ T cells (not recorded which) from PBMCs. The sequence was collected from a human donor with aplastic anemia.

CDR3 loop: CSARSGDTEAFF. The CDR3 nucleotides are TGCAGTGCTAGATCGGGGGACACTGAAGCTTTCTTT. The chain joins TRBV20-1 to TRBJ1-1; maybe TRBD1 (5 bases). Germline-derived CDR1 and CDR2 are DFQATT and SNEGSKA (reference sequence). With 2 bases removed from V and 3 bases from J, the gap between germline ends came to 7 bases. The CDR3 extends over 12 amino acids.